The present T cell receptor beta chain was sequenced within a study of shared clonotypes between healthy human individuals. Sequencing used immunoSEQ multiplex PCR; TCRdb keeps in-frame clones, though not all of them. Of 2.3 million or so clones listed, 80% to 95% were seen once; the top ten hold around 0.4%. The CDR3 is 15 amino acids. Trimming cost V 1 base and J 6 bases; bases outside gene matches: 3. Germline V gene lookup returns CDR1 SGHKS and CDR2 YYEKEE (reference sequence). Donors were healthy HIV-negative adults without recent acute infections or vaccinations. Overall study findings and caveats: Four donors held around 5% of naive CD4 clonotypes in common.

As concerns this clone: Its target is not known.

What was sequenced was naive CD4+ T cells from PBMCs. As for subset: CD45RA+ positively selected. The clonotype comes from a man between 18 and 29 years old in good health. Some clones in this sample may be carry-over from other donors' samples. The chain is built from TRBV5-5 and TRBJ2-2; TRBD2 agrees at 10 bases. This CDR3 is CASSLKLAGAGELFF. The CDR3 DNA sequence: TGTGCCAGCAGCTTGAAGCTAGCGGGAGCCGGGGAGCTGTTTTTT.